These 23 T cell receptor beta chains came from one sample sequenced in a study of cytomegalovirus exposure and HLA in healthy donors. This PCR relied on a set of 60 Vbeta primers and 13 Jbeta primers. Produced via immunoSEQ multiplex PCR; TCRdb's table is partial and in-frame only. The sample lists just over 95,000 clones, approximately 80% seen once, with about 5% in the top ten. The sequenced material came from PBMCs. The origin of the receptors is a woman aged 40 to 50 in good health and CMV-seronegative.

The chain links TRBV4-1 to TRBJ2-7; D is undetermined. V lost 1 base, J lost 3 bases, and 7 bases lay in between. Germline CDR1 is MGHRA and CDR2 is YSYEKL. The CDR3 extends over 13 amino acids. The CDR3 is CASSQASGYEQYF. The CDR3 DNA reads as TGCGCCAGCAGCCAAGCGAGTGGCTACGAGCAGTACTTC.

This clone came up a few times. The rearrangement joins TRBV5-5 to TRBJ1-2; D possibly corresponds to TRBD1 (5 bases). The CDR3 extends over 15 amino acids. CDR1 SGHKS and CDR2 YYEKEE come from the germline V gene (reference sequence). V lost 3 bases and J 10 bases, leaving 22 bases between the germline ends. CDR3 nucleotide sequence: TGTGCCAGCAGCTCGGCGGGCGGCGGGGGAATCTCCTACACCTTC. It yields the protein CASSSAGGGGISYTF.

The rearrangement links TRBV13 to TRBJ2-3, with D perhaps matching TRBD2 (5 bases). This CDR3 has 15 amino acids. Germline V CDR1 and CDR2: PRHDT, FYEKMQ (reference sequence). V lost 0 bases and J 4 bases, leaving 11 bases between the germline ends. CDR3 DNA sequence: TGTGCCAGCAGCTTAGGACTAGATCTCGCAGATACGCAGTATTTT. Its translation: CASSLGLDLADTQYF. The full variable domain, in which reference TRBV13 and TRBJ2-3 provide the parts outside the CDR3, is AAGVIQSPRHLIKEKRETATLKCYPIPRHDTVYWYQQGPGQDPQFLISFYEKMQSDKGSIPDRFSAQQFSDYHSELNMSSLELGDSALYFCASSLGLDLADTQYFGPGTRLTVL.

A single count supports this clone. Sequence at one end of the junction differs from germline and may be a read error. Other DNA sequences in this specimen translate into the identical CDR3. The chain has TRBV4-1 and TRBJ1-5; tentatively, D is TRBD1 (6 bases). Germline V gene lookup returns CDR1 MGHRA and CDR2 YSYEKL. The CDR3 runs to 15 residues. CDR3 protein: CASSRNTGTGQPQHF. The CDR3, as DNA: TGCGCCAGCAGCCGAAATACAGGGACGGGGCAGCCCCAGCACTTT.

This rearrangement joins TRBV15 to TRBJ2-3; 8 bases align to TRBD2. Looked up from germline, CDR1 is LNHNV and CDR2 is YYDKDF (reference sequence). V gave up 5 bases and J gave up 3 bases; unmatched junction bases: 10. The CDR3 contains 16 residues. CDR3 amino acids: CATSGRLATSTDTQYF. Here the CDR3 DNA reads TGTGCCACCAGCGGACGACTAGCGACCTCAACAGATACGCAGTATTTT.

J is TRBJ1-2 and V is TRBV7-6, with D possibly TRBD1 on 5 matching bases. Looked up from germline, CDR1 is SGHVS and CDR2 is FNYEAQ. This CDR3 region has 12 residues. Deletions cut 0 bases from V and 8 bases from J, with 7 bases between. CDR3 bases: TGTGCCAGCAGCTTAGCGGGGCTCGGCTACACCTTC. Its translation is CASSLAGLGYTF.

The gene calls are TRBV6-5 and TRBJ2-5; D perhaps matches TRBD2 (5 bases). The tail of the sequence fits TRBJ2-7 better, so the J call may be wrong. Looked up from germline, CDR1 is MNHEY and CDR2 is SVGAGI. The CDR3 covers 14 residues. The CDR3 sequence is CASSLLRESYEQYF. The CDR3 nucleotides are TGTGCCAGCAGCTTACTACGGGAATCCTACGAGCAGTACTTC.

V gene TRBV7-2 combines with J gene TRBJ1-4; TRBD1 aligns across 8 bases. The CDR3 is 16 residues long. CDR1 and CDR2 (germline): SGHTA, FQGNSA. V lost 4 bases and J lost 3; bases outside the gene matches: 7. The CDR3 loop reads CASSSRLGQANEKLFF. CDR3 nucleotides: TGTGCCAGCAGCTCCCGGTTGGGACAGGCTAATGAAAAACTGTTTTTT.

A few counts support this clone. The genes are TRBV2 and TRBJ2-5, with D tentatively TRBD2 (5 bases). Trimming took off 2 bases at V and 2 bases at J, with 15 bases between the two ends. The length of the CDR3 is 16 residues. Germline CDR1 reads SNHLY; CDR2 reads FYNNEI. The CDR3 region is CASSERRTPRQETQYF. The CDR3 coding sequence is TGTGCCAGCAGTGAACGGAGGACCCCAAGGCAAGAGACCCAGTACTTC. Filled out from reference TRBV2 and TRBJ2-5, the complete variable domain reads EPEVTQTPSHQVTQMGQEVILRCVPISNHLYFYWYRQILGQKVEFLVSFYNNEISEKSEIFDDQFSVERPDGSNFTLKIRSTKLEDSAMYFCASSERRTPRQETQYFGPGTRLLVL.

The rearrangement links TRBV9 to TRBJ1-1; no clear D. CDR1 and CDR2 (germline): SGDLS, YYNGEE. V was pared by 0 bases and J by 2 bases, with 8 bases between. There are 14 residues in the CDR3. The CDR3 nucleotides read TGTGCCAGCAGCGTAGAAGGAGGAAACACTGAAGCTTTCTTT. Residues: CASSVEGGNTEAFF.

V is TRBV5-1 and J is TRBJ1-3; D is uncertain. V lost 1 base to trimming and J lost 0 bases, with 8 bases between them. This CDR3 has 15 amino acids. The germline V gene encodes CDR1 SGHRS and CDR2 YFSETQ. In DNA form, the CDR3 reads TGCGCCAGCAGCTTGCGGGGTATCTCTGGAAACACCATATATTTT. Translation: CASSLRGISGNTIYF. Together with reference TRBV5-1 and TRBJ1-3, the CDR3 gives the full variable domain: KAGVTQTPRYLIKTRGQQVTLSCSPISGHRSVSWYQQTPGQGLQFLFEYFSETQRNKGNFPGRFSGRQFSNSRSEMNVSTLELGDSALYLCASSLRGISGNTIYFGEGSWLTVV.

DNA of the CDR3: TGTGCCAGCAGCTCGTTGCAGGGGGTAGATACGCAGTATTTT. Amino acid sequence: CASSSLQGVDTQYF. The gene calls are TRBV6-1 and TRBJ2-3; TRBD1 matches at 7 bases. The germline CDR1 and CDR2 sequences are MNHNS and SASEGT. CDR3 length: 14 amino acids. The J segment lost 5 bases and the V segment lost 6 bases, leaving 8 bases of the junction unmatched.

Only a few counts were recorded for this clone. The gene calls are TRBV6-6 and TRBJ2-3, with D possibly being TRBD2 (6 bases). The V gene lost 2 bases and the J gene lost 2 bases, with 8 bases spanning the gap. CDR1 and CDR2 from the germline V gene are MNHNY and SVGAGI (reference sequence). The CDR3 totals 14 residues. CDR3 amino acids: CASSYGRSTDTQYF. The CDR3 DNA reads as TGTGCCAGCAGTTACGGGAGGTCCACAGATACGCAGTATTTT.

The J gene is TRBJ1-1, the V gene TRBV6-5; D unclear. This CDR3 is built from 13 residues. CDR1 is MNHEY and CDR2 is SVGAGI in the germline V gene. The V end lost 6 bases, the J end lost 5 bases, and 13 bases lay between the germline ends. CDR3 sequence reads: CASSRSARTEAFF. The CDR3 bases are TGTGCCAGCAGCCGGTCAGCGAGGACTGAAGCTTTCTTT.

This chain uses TRBV4-1 with TRBJ1-2; D is perhaps TRBD1 (6 bases). Between the trimmed V and J ends, which lost 3 bases and 3 bases, there was a span of 8 bases. The length of the CDR3 is 13 residues. Germline CDR1 is MGHRA and CDR2 is YSYEKL. CDR3 nucleotide sequence: TGCGCCAGCAGCCAGGACAGTTACTATGGCTACACCTTC. This sequence encodes CASSQDSYYGYTF.

This clone appeared a few times. This chain connects TRBV9 to TRBJ2-7; a weak D match, TRBD1 (6 bases). The CDR3 totals 16 residues. From germline, CDR1 is SGDLS and CDR2 YYNGEE. V was pared by 4 bases and J by 5 bases, with 22 bases between. CDR3 in amino acids: CASSPIEGEGVHEQYF. The CDR3 bases are TGTGCCAGCAGCCCCATCGAGGGGGAAGGAGTGCACGAGCAGTACTTC. The full variable domain, in which reference TRBV9 and TRBJ2-7 provide the parts outside the CDR3, is DSGVTQTPKHLITATGQRVTLRCSPRSGDLSVYWYQQSLDQGLQFLIQYYNGEERAKGNILERFSAQQFPDLHSELNLSSLELGDSALYFCASSPIEGEGVHEQYFGPGTRLTVT.

This chain uses TRBV27 with TRBJ1-5; 7 nucleotides agree with TRBD1. CDR1 and CDR2 (germline): MNHEY, SMNVEV (reference sequence). CDR3 length: 13 amino acids. V lost 6 bases, J lost 7 bases, and 6 bases stayed unmatched. The CDR3 reads CASRDRVGQPQHF. The CDR3 coding sequence is TGTGCCAGCAGAGACAGGGTCGGGCAGCCCCAGCATTTT.

The V call is TRBV19, the J call TRBJ1-1; D might be TRBD1 (6 bases). Trimming shortened V by 3 bases and J by 2 bases, and 13 bases separated the two germline ends. Germline loops: CDR1 LNHDA, CDR2 SQIVND (reference sequence). The CDR3 consists of 15 residues. The CDR3 loop reads CASSIPGTPNTEAFF. Written as DNA, the CDR3 is TGTGCCAGTAGTATCCCCGGGACACCTAACACTGAAGCTTTCTTT.

This clone was seen only a few times. This chain links TRBV27 with TRBJ1-1; 7 bases are a match to TRBD1. The CDR3 consists of 14 residues. After removal of 5 bases from V and 1 base from J, the junction contained 4 bases not matched to a gene. The germline CDR1 and CDR2 sequences are MNHEY and SMNVEV (reference sequence). CDR3 in DNA: TGTGCCAGCAGTGACACAGGGGAGAACACTGAAGCTTTCTTT. Amino acids: CASSDTGENTEAFF.

The chain is built from TRBV7-2 and TRBJ1-1, with 8 bases aligning to TRBD1. V trimming: 1 base; J trimming: 5 bases; junction bases outside the gene matches: 12. The CDR3 has 17 amino acids. Germline V gives CDR1 SGHTA, CDR2 FQGNSA. CDR3 sequence reads: CASSLGGRQGARTEAFF. CDR3 nucleotide sequence: TGTGCCAGCAGCTTAGGTGGGAGGCAGGGGGCACGGACTGAAGCTTTCTTT.

This clone has a handful of counts. V and J are TRBV7-6 and TRBJ2-2; D gene unclear. V dropped 1 base and J dropped 4 bases, with 7 bases sitting between them. CDR3 length: 14 amino acids. Germline CDR1 SGHVS, CDR2 FNYEAQ. The CDR3 spells CASSLEPGTGELFF. The CDR3 bases are TGTGCCAGCAGCTTAGAGCCGGGCACCGGGGAGCTGTTTTTT.

The genes are TRBV2 and TRBJ1-5; 7 nucleotides agree with TRBD1. CDR3 length: 13 amino acids. With 6 bases clipped from V and 7 bases from J, the junction kept 6 bases outside the gene matches. The V gene's germline CDR1 is SNHLY and CDR2 FYNNEI. This CDR3 reads CASRGQIGQPQHF. DNA for the CDR3: TGTGCCAGCAGGGGACAGATAGGACAGCCCCAGCATTTT.

This clone has a single count. The chain recombines TRBV5-1 with TRBJ2-2; 8 bases agree with TRBD2. Germline V gene lookup returns CDR1 SGHRS and CDR2 YFSETQ. The CDR3 has 16 residues. With 0 bases clipped from V and 5 bases from J, the junction kept 6 bases outside the gene matches. The CDR3 protein is CASSLAGLAFTGELFF. DNA for the CDR3: TGCGCCAGCAGCTTGGCAGGACTAGCATTTACCGGGGAGCTGTTTTTT.